The source of this T cell receptor (beta chain) is a study of T cells in Graves' hyperthyroidism and ophthalmopathy. Trimming at V came to 3 bases and at J to 2 bases, leaving 4 bases not matched to a gene. Germline V CDR1 and CDR2: LNHNV, YYDKDF (reference sequence). The CDR3 extends over 16 amino acids. TCR beta CDR3 region amplification was performed from RNA transcripts. With the HTBI primer set, the TCR CDR3 went through a first round of RT-PCR. TCRdb analysed the multiplex PCR reads with MiXCR anew, one entry per CDR3 protein. The profile shows fewer than 650,000 distinct CDR3 sequences, roughly 14% of them singletons. Exclusion criteria comprised uncontrolled infection, other autoimmune disease, pregnancy or lactation. This clonotype was detected ten times or more.

The sample comprised blood. The chain links TRBV15 to TRBJ2-6; 7 bases align to TRBD1. The clonotype comes from a middle-aged woman with Graves' ophthalmopathy. The CDR3 DNA sequence: TGTGCCACCAGCAGCGGTGACAGGGCTGGGGCCAACGTCCTGACTTTC. Its translation: CATSSGDRAGANVLTF.